Listed below are T cell receptor beta chains from one sample, sequenced in a study of radiation and T cells in renal cell carcinoma. The repertoire was sequenced with immunoSEQ multiplex PCR; TCRdb's copy has only in-frame clones and lacks some. The sample records about 130,000 clones, nearly 90% being singletons. This material consisted of blood, taken from a patient whose treatment included radiotherapy and nephrectomy. These receptors all stem from a woman aged 50 to 60 with renal cell carcinoma. The CDR3 runs from the conserved cysteine through the conserved F or W. D genes are given only for firm matches. A row's size may be missing; if present it is once, few, many or a size class.

J gene: TRBJ2-1
V gene: TRBV19
clone size: -
D gene: TRBD2
CDR3 protein: CASSIDGRGGFGEQFF
CDR3 DNA: TGTGCCAGTAGTATAGATGGCCGGGGGGGCTTCGGTGAGCAGTTCTTC

J gene: TRBJ2-7
V gene: TRBV9
clone size: -
D gene: TRBD2
CDR3 protein: CASSPRGSGDEQYF
CDR3 DNA: TGTGCCAGCAGCCCCCGTGGTAGCGGGGACGAGCAGTACTTC

J gene: TRBJ2-3
V gene: TRBV6-6
clone size: once
D gene: -
CDR3 protein: CASSYRTPWGADTQYF
CDR3 DNA: TGTGCCAGCAGTTACAGGACCCCCTGGGGAGCAGATACGCAGTATTTT

J gene: TRBJ1-5
V gene: TRBV5-4
clone size: -
D gene: -
CDR3 protein: CASSLDRNYQPQHF
CDR3 DNA: TGTGCCAGCAGCTTGGACAGAAACTATCAGCCCCAGCATTTT

J gene: TRBJ2-5
V gene: TRBV18
clone size: -
D gene: -
CDR3 protein: CASSGQTQETQYF
CDR3 DNA: TGTGCCAGCTCAGGACAGACCCAAGAGACCCAGTACTTC

J gene: TRBJ1-1
V gene: TRBV5-1
clone size: few
D gene: -
CDR3 protein: CASSLDSTYTEAFF
CDR3 DNA: TGCGCCAGCAGCTTGGATTCCACTTACACTGAAGCTTTCTTT

J gene: TRBJ1-6
V gene: TRBV19
clone size: -
D gene: TRBD1
CDR3 protein: CASSMTGASSPLHF
CDR3 DNA: TGTGCCAGTAGTATGACAGGGGCCAGTTCACCCCTCCACTTT

J gene: TRBJ2-7
V gene: TRBV11-3
clone size: -
D gene: TRBD1
CDR3 protein: CASSPGQGSYEQYF
CDR3 DNA: TGTGCCAGCAGCCCCGGACAGGGTAGCTACGAGCAGTACTTC

J gene: TRBJ1-1
V gene: TRBV6-5
clone size: -
D gene: -
CDR3 protein: CASRDTGTKGAFF
CDR3 DNA: TGTGCCAGCCGTGATACGGGGACCAAAGGGGCTTTCTTT

J gene: TRBJ1-4
V gene: TRBV28
clone size: -
D gene: -
CDR3 protein: CATSGLGLKYEKLFF
CDR3 DNA: TGTGCCACCAGTGGGTTGGGCCTGAAATATGAAAAACTGTTTTTT

J gene: TRBJ1-4
V gene: TRBV19
clone size: few
D gene: -
CDR3 protein: CASSGGRAINEKLFF
CDR3 DNA: TGTGCCAGTAGCGGAGGACGAGCGATTAATGAAAAACTGTTTTTT

J gene: TRBJ2-7
V gene: TRBV6-6
clone size: -
D gene: TRBD2
CDR3 protein: CASTPPGGYEQYF
CDR3 DNA: TGTGCCAGCACCCCCCCGGGAGGCTACGAGCAGTACTTC

J gene: TRBJ2-5
V gene: TRBV11-2
clone size: -
D gene: -
CDR3 protein: CASSLGSQGRETQYF
CDR3 DNA: TGTGCCAGCAGCTTAGGGTCTCAGGGTCGGGAGACCCAGTACTTC

J gene: TRBJ2-5
V gene: TRBV11-3
clone size: -
D gene: -
CDR3 protein: CASSPGTTTQETQYF
CDR3 DNA: TGTGCCAGCAGCCCCGGGACAACTACCCAAGAGACCCAGTACTTC

J gene: TRBJ1-4
V gene: TRBV19
clone size: once
D gene: -
CDR3 protein: CASSMEGTRDEKLFF
CDR3 DNA: TGTGCCAGTAGTATGGAGGGTACAAGAGATGAAAAACTGTTTTTT

J gene: TRBJ2-7
V gene: TRBV7-2
clone size: -
D gene: -
CDR3 protein: CASSFWGSVDEQYF
CDR3 DNA: TGTGCCAGCAGCTTTTGGGGTTCCGTGGACGAGCAGTACTTC

J gene: TRBJ2-5
V gene: TRBV7-2
clone size: -
D gene: TRBD2
CDR3 protein: CASRWTSGGPSGTQYF
CDR3 DNA: TGTGCCAGCAGATGGACTAGCGGGGGTCCCAGCGGGACCCAGTACTTC

J gene: TRBJ2-1
V gene: TRBV7-8
clone size: -
D gene: TRBD2
CDR3 protein: CASSFGGARNEQFF
CDR3 DNA: TGTGCCAGCAGCTTCGGGGGGGCCAGGAATGAGCAGTTCTTC

J gene: TRBJ2-6
V gene: TRBV10-3
clone size: -
D gene: TRBD2
CDR3 protein: CAISESGGGIAGANVLTF
CDR3 DNA: TGTGCCATCAGTGAGTCAGGCGGGGGAATTGCTGGGGCCAACGTCCTGACTTTC

J gene: TRBJ1-2
V gene: TRBV18
clone size: few
D gene: -
CDR3 protein: CASSPSAGREYGYTF
CDR3 DNA: TGTGCCAGCTCCCCGTCCGCGGGTCGAGAGTATGGCTACACCTTC

J gene: TRBJ1-1
V gene: TRBV19
clone size: -
D gene: TRBD1
CDR3 protein: CASSNRQGGTEAFF
CDR3 DNA: TGTGCCAGTAGTAATAGACAGGGAGGGACTGAAGCTTTCTTT

J gene: TRBJ1-6
V gene: TRBV9
clone size: once
D gene: -
CDR3 protein: CASSVSAGLNSPLHF
CDR3 DNA: TGTGCCAGCAGCGTATCGGCAGGGTTGAATTCACCCCTCCACTTT

J gene: TRBJ2-1
V gene: TRBV6-1
clone size: -
D gene: TRBD2
CDR3 protein: CASSLAGGPGEQFF
CDR3 DNA: TGTGCCAGCAGCCTAGCGGGGGGACCAGGTGAGCAGTTCTTC

J gene: TRBJ2-3
V gene: TRBV7-2
clone size: once
D gene: -
CDR3 protein: CASSLGPIGSGDTQYF
CDR3 DNA: TGTGCCAGCAGCCTAGGGCCGATTGGGTCGGGAGATACGCAGTATTTT

J gene: TRBJ1-2
V gene: TRBV2
clone size: -
D gene: -
CDR3 protein: CASSFDRSTYGYTF
CDR3 DNA: TGTGCCAGCAGTTTTGACAGGTCGACCTATGGCTACACCTTC

J gene: TRBJ2-1
V gene: TRBV2
clone size: -
D gene: TRBD1
CDR3 protein: CASRTGGSTHNEQFF
CDR3 DNA: TGTGCCAGCAGGACAGGGGGGTCGACTCACAATGAGCAGTTCTTC

J gene: TRBJ1-2
V gene: TRBV5-6
clone size: -
D gene: -
CDR3 protein: CASSLVAGNYGYTF
CDR3 DNA: TGTGCCAGCAGCTTGGTGGCAGGGAACTATGGCTACACCTTC

J gene: TRBJ1-5
V gene: TRBV11-2
clone size: -
D gene: -
CDR3 protein: CASSSLGGQPYSNQPQHF
CDR3 DNA: TGTGCCAGCAGCTCCCTTGGTGGACAGCCCTATAGCAATCAGCCCCAGCATTTT

J gene: TRBJ2-7
V gene: TRBV6-5
clone size: -
D gene: -
CDR3 protein: CASSIPDPYEQYF
CDR3 DNA: TGTGCCAGCAGTATCCCGGACCCCTACGAGCAGTACTTC